The 20 T cell receptor beta chains in this list originate from one sample, sequenced in a study of blood T cell repertoires in COVID-19. TCRdb's table, derived via immunoSEQ multiplex PCR, lists solely in-frame clones and lacks some. Altogether some 210,000 clones are present, 80% being singletons, with the ten largest covering 4.3%. The sample was PBMCs or T cells enriched from blood (not recorded which). These receptors all come from a man aged 25 to 40 with acute COVID-19.

This clone appeared once. The V and J genes are TRBV27 and TRBJ2-7, with 7 nucleotides matching TRBD1. The trim removed 5 bases at V and 0 bases at J, leaving 4 bases unmatched. The germline V gene has CDR1 MNHEY and CDR2 SMNVEV (reference sequence). This CDR3 has 14 amino acids. The CDR3, as DNA: TGTGCCAGCAGTCCTGACAGGGTCTCCTACGAGCAGTACTTC. It specifies CASSPDRVSYEQYF.

J is TRBJ2-3 and V is TRBV24-1; tentatively, D is TRBD1 (5 bases). CDR3 length: 13 residues. Germline CDR1 KGHDR, CDR2 SFDVKD. With 7 bases removed from V and 4 bases from J, the gap between germline ends came to 11 bases. Here the CDR3 reads CATSDQGPDTQYF. The CDR3 DNA is TGTGCCACCAGCGACCAGGGTCCAGATACGCAGTATTTT.

This clone was recorded only once. CDR3 region: CASSVQGASYNEQFF. For the CDR3, the DNA is TGTGCCAGCAGCGTACAGGGGGCTAGCTACAATGAGCAGTTCTTC. The genes are TRBV9 and TRBJ2-1; TRBD1 matches 8 bases. Losses at the gene ends were 1 base for V and 3 bases for J; bases not matched to a gene: 3. The CDR3 sequence is 15 residues long. The germline V gene encodes CDR1 SGDLS and CDR2 YYNGEE. The full variable domain, rest sourced from reference TRBV9 and TRBJ2-1, is DSGVTQTPKHLITATGQRVTLRCSPRSGDLSVYWYQQSLDQGLQFLIQYYNGEERAKGNILERFSAQQFPDLHSELNLSSLELGDSALYFCASSVQGASYNEQFFGPGTRLTVL.

The chain combines TRBV19 with TRBJ2-3; the D gene is possibly TRBD1 (6 bases). Trimming took off 7 bases at V and 4 bases at J, with 15 bases between the two ends. The germline CDR1 and CDR2 sequences are LNHDA and SQIVND (reference sequence). The CDR3 runs to 14 residues. As DNA, the CDR3 is TGTGCCAGTACTAACAGGGCCGACCCAGATACGCAGTATTTT. It specifies CASTNRADPDTQYF.

This clone was seen only once. The chain is built from TRBV5-6 and TRBJ1-3, with D perhaps TRBD1 (6 bases). Germline CDR1 SGHDT, CDR2 YYEEEE. Trimming stripped 2 bases from V and 6 bases from J, with 9 bases between. There are 13 residues in the CDR3. The CDR3 nucleotides are TGTGCCAGCAGCTTTTCAGGGGAAAACACCATATATTTT. This codes for CASSFSGENTIYF.

This clone was seen only once. The genes are TRBV5-1 and TRBJ2-7; 12 bases agree with TRBD2. The CDR3 totals 15 residues. V shed 5 bases and J 2 bases; nucleotides not matched to a gene: 5. From germline, CDR1 is SGHRS and CDR2 YFSETQ. CDR3: CASSPLAGGTYEQYF. CDR3 bases: TGCGCCAGCAGTCCCCTAGCGGGGGGGACCTACGAGCAGTACTTC.

The V gene is TRBV20-1, the J gene TRBJ2-5, with D unclear. There are 11 residues in the CDR3. Trimming cost V 6 bases and J 1 base, with 6 bases left between them. CDR1 and CDR2 from the germline V gene are DFQATT and SNEGSKA (reference sequence). Here the CDR3 reads CSANLQETQYF. The CDR3 DNA follows: TGCAGTGCAAATCTCCAAGAGACCCAGTACTTC.

Only one count was recorded for this clone. The chain combines TRBV6-5 with TRBJ1-2; 8 nucleotides line up with TRBD1. This CDR3 contains 14 residues. J gave up 7 bases and V 6 bases, and 10 bases lay outside the gene matches. Germline assignment: CDR1 MNHEY and CDR2 SVGAGI. The CDR3 protein is CASSRLGQGVGYTF. In DNA form, the CDR3 reads TGTGCCAGCAGCCGGTTAGGACAGGGCGTTGGCTACACCTTC.

The V call is TRBV29-1, the J call TRBJ1-2, with 8 bases identical to TRBD1. The V gene end was trimmed by 7 bases and the J gene end by 1 base; junction bases not matched to a gene: 2. The CDR3 runs to 12 residues. CDR1 is SQVTM, CDR2 ANQGSEA, per germline. CDR3 loop: CSADRGNYGYTF. The CDR3 DNA follows: TGCAGCGCCGACAGGGGTAACTATGGCTACACCTTC.

This clone was detected only a few times. V gene TRBV27 combines with J gene TRBJ1-4; a weak D match, TRBD1 (6 bases). Germline V gives CDR1 MNHEY, CDR2 SMNVEV (reference sequence). This CDR3 contains 14 residues. Trimming pared 8 bases from V and 0 bases from J, leaving 10 bases between. Here the CDR3 DNA reads TGTGCCAGCTCCTGGACAGCAACTAATGAAAAACTGTTTTTT. Its translation is CASSWTATNEKLFF.

V is TRBV6-5 and J is TRBJ1-5; no firm D call. Germline CDR1 and CDR2: MNHEY and SVGAGI. Trimming removed 6 bases at V and 3 bases at J, with 9 bases between. The CDR3 is made up of 13 amino acids. The CDR3 protein is CASSQNTNQPQHF. For the CDR3, the DNA is TGTGCCAGCAGCCAAAACACCAATCAGCCCCAGCATTTT.

J is TRBJ2-2 and V is TRBV7-3, with a possible D match to TRBD1 (5 bases). The CDR3 covers 13 residues. V lost 5 bases and J 5 bases, leaving 9 bases between the germline ends. The V gene's germline CDR1 is SGHTA and CDR2 FQGTGA. The CDR3 loop is CASSNTGTGELFF. The CDR3 DNA follows: TGTGCCAGCAGCAACACAGGAACCGGGGAGCTGTTTTTT.

This clone appeared a single time. This chain joins TRBV9 and TRBJ2-1, with 11 bases fitting TRBD1. V lost 3 bases, J lost 6 bases, and 5 bases stayed unmatched. CDR1 SGDLS and CDR2 YYNGEE come from the germline V gene. The CDR3 sequence is 15 residues long. Here the CDR3 reads CASSASGTGGNEQFF. For the CDR3, the DNA is TGTGCCAGCAGCGCCTCCGGGACAGGGGGCAATGAGCAGTTCTTC.

The gene calls are TRBV2 and TRBJ2-7; TRBD2 matches at 11 bases. Germline V CDR1 and CDR2: SNHLY, FYNNEI. The ends lost 5 bases at V and 6 bases at J; junction bases unmatched: 9. The length of the CDR3 is 15 residues. The CDR3 nucleotides read TGTGCCAGCAGTCACCGCACTAGCGGGGGAGGCGAGCAGTACTTC. Its protein is CASSHRTSGGGEQYF. The entire variable domain, with the rest obtained from reference TRBV2 and TRBJ2-7, is as follows: EPEVTQTPSHQVTQMGQEVILRCVPISNHLYFYWYRQILGQKVEFLVSFYNNEISEKSEIFDDQFSVERPDGSNFTLKIRSTKLEDSAMYFCASSHRTSGGGEQYFGPGTRLTVT.

This clone rates as large. The chain has TRBV5-1 and TRBJ2-5; 12 positions match TRBD2. This CDR3 region has 15 residues. The V and J ends lost 6 bases and 4 bases, in that order; junction bases with no gene match: 7. Germline V gene sequence: CDR1 SGHRS, CDR2 YFSETQ. The CDR3 protein is CASNPSGGAGETQYF. The CDR3 DNA is TGCGCCAGCAACCCTAGCGGGGGGGCCGGAGAGACCCAGTACTTC.

The CDR3 is CASSAPGLLNEQYF. The CDR3, as DNA: TGTGCCAGCAGCGCACCGGGACTCCTGAACGAGCAGTACTTC. The rearrangement uses TRBV5-4 and TRBJ2-7; D is possibly TRBD2 (6 bases). Germline lookup yields CDR1 SGHNT and CDR2 YYREEE (reference sequence). V shed 4 bases and J shed 5 bases, with 16 bases lying between them. This CDR3 spans 14 amino acids.

This chain links TRBV3-1 (or the pseudogene TRBV3-2) with TRBJ2-7; D is undetermined. The CDR3 consists of 12 residues. V lost 3 bases and J 0 bases, leaving 3 bases between the germline ends. Germline CDR1 and CDR2: LGHDT and YNNKEL (reference sequence). CDR3 in DNA: TGTGCCAGCAGCCACGGCTCCTACGAGCAGTACTTC. It yields the protein CASSHGSYEQYF.

V is TRBV11-2 and J is TRBJ1-3; 8 bases line up with TRBD1. This CDR3 contains 15 residues. Germline V gene sequence: CDR1 SGHAT, CDR2 FQNNGV. The ends lost 5 bases at V and 1 base at J; junction bases unmatched: 4. DNA of the CDR3: TGTGCCAGCAGCGCGTACAGGGGGTCTGGAAACACCATATATTTT. This encodes CASSAYRGSGNTIYF.

The J gene is TRBJ2-1, the V gene TRBV19, with D perhaps matching TRBD2 (5 bases). V was clipped by 0 bases and J by 7 bases, with 13 bases between them. Germline V gives CDR1 LNHDA, CDR2 SQIVND (reference sequence). This CDR3 is built from 15 residues. This CDR3 is CASSIDLSPGNEQFF. CDR3 in DNA: TGTGCCAGTAGTATAGATCTCTCCCCGGGGAATGAGCAGTTCTTC.

The rearrangement joins TRBV7-6 to TRBJ1-5; tentative D call: TRBD1 (5 bases). CDR3 length: 14 residues. Germline V CDR1 and CDR2: SGHVS, FNYEAQ. V was trimmed by 3 bases and J by 3 bases, leaving 9 bases between them. For the CDR3, the DNA is TGTGCCAGCAGCTTCTCGGGGGACAATCAGCCCCAGCATTTT. Its protein product is CASSFSGDNQPQHF.